The T cell receptor beta chain described here comes from a study of T cells in Graves' hyperthyroidism and ophthalmopathy. Study-wide findings and caveats: Ophthalmopathy stood apart from stable hyperthyroidism in a 13 V-J model.

The CDR3 extends over 15 amino acids. V dropped 4 bases and J dropped 7; count of bases not matched to a gene: 11. Germline CDR1 SGHRS, CDR2 YFSETQ. Patients were excluded for uncontrolled infection, other autoimmune disease, pregnancy or lactation. Used for diagnoses were clinical symptoms, serum thyroxine and TRAb, thyroid ultrasound and orbital computed tomography. Researchers amplified the TCR beta CDR3 regions from RNA transcripts. Initially, a first-round RT-PCR of the TCR CDR3 employed the HTBI primer set. TCRdb ran MiXCR on the multiplex PCR reads and lists one entry per CDR3 protein. The data show 650,000 to 850,000 distinct CDR3 sequences, about 19% seen once. As to this clonotype: Its antigen is currently unknown.

This sequence joins TRBV5-1 and TRBJ1-1; 9 bases fit TRBD1. This TCR came from a woman between 50 and 59 years old with Graves' hyperthyroidism that later progressed to Graves' ophthalmopathy. The specimen sequenced was blood. The CDR3 region has the DNA TGCGCCAGCAGCCCCATCCCGGGACAGGGCCTTGAAGCTTTCTTT. Translating gives CASSPIPGQGLEAFF.